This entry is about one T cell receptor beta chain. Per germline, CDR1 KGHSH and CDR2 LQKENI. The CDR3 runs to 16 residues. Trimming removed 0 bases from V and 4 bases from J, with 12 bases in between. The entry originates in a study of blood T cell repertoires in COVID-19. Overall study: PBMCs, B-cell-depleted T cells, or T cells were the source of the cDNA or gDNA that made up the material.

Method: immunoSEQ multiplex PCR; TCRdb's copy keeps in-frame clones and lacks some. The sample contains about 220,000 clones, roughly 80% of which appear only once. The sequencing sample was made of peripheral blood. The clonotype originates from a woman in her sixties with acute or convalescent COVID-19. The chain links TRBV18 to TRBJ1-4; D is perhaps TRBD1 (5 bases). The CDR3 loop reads CASSPPNQGLNEKLFF. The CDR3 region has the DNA TGTGCCAGCTCACCACCGAACCAGGGCCTTAATGAAAAACTGTTTTTT. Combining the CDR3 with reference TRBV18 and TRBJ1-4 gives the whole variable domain NAGVMQNPRHLVRRRGQEARLRCSPMKGHSHVYWYRQLPEEGLKFMVYLQKENIIDESGMPKERFSAEFPKEGPSILRIQQVVRGDSAAYFCASSPPNQGLNEKLFFGSGTQLSVL.